This TCR beta chain is drawn from a study of T cells in localized non-small cell lung cancer. Study-level points and caveats: A median of approximately 60 of the top 100 tumor clones appeared in adjacent lung, which was paired and uninvolved. Heterogeneity cannot be ruled out, as sequencing used one tumor region only. Uninvolved adjacent lung showed the highest T cell clonality, exceeding tumor. A denser population of T cells in blood accompanied longer overall survival.

This clone was picked up one time. Its specificity is not known. Assay used: immunoSEQ multiplex PCR; TCRdb lists only in-frame clones, some missing. The sample contains over 70,000 clones, roughly 93% of which appear only once. This CDR3 has 11 residues. Germline V gives CDR1 DFQATT, CDR2 SNEGSKA (reference sequence). Deletions cut 3 bases from V and 8 bases from J, with 10 bases between. This sequence joins TRBV20-1 and TRBJ1-2; the D is unclear. Specimen: PBMCs, collected before any cancer treatment. The source is a woman between 35 and 75 years old with stage II squamous cell lung carcinoma. Here the CDR3 DNA reads TGCAGTGCTAGGGGTCCTTTGGGCTACACCTTC. Translated: CSARGPLGYTF.